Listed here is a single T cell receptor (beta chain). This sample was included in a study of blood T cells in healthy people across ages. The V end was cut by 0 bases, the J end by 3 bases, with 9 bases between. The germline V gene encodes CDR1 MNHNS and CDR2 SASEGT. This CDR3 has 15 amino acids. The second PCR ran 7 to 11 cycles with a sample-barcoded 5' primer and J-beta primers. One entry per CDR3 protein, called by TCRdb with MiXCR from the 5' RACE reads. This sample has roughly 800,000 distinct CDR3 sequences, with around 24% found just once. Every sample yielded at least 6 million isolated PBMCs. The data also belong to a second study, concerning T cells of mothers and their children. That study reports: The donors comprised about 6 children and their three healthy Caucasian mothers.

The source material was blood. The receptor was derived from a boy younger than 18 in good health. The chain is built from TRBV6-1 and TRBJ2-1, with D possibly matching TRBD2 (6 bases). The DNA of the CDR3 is TGTGCCAGCAGTGAAGCGCGGGGAGGCTACAATGAGCAGTTCTTC. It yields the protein CASSEARGGYNEQFF.